The entry below gives a single T cell receptor (beta chain) sequence along with its context. Its target is not known. The data belong to a study of CD8+ T cells in alopecia areata. Turning to the study itself: Twice a day, 5 to 10 mg of oral tofacitinib was administered to treated patients.

Study-level findings and limits: Many expanded lesional clones persisted in scalp and blood during tofacitinib.

Regarding treatment: oral pan-JAK inhibitor, 5-10 mg twice daily. In alopecia areata patients, both lesional scalp punch biopsies and peripheral blood were collected. The CDR3 runs to 13 residues. In germline, CDR1 is LNHDA, CDR2 SQIVND (reference sequence). The V end was cut by 0 bases, the J end by 5 bases, with 7 bases between. In each case, RNA was isolated and then reverse transcribed into cDNA as the sequencing template. Clones were read by immunoSEQ multiplex PCR, and TCRdb kept only the in-frame ones, dropping some. The sample lists about 42,000 clones, less than 70% occurring once. The clonotype was recovered from a human donor with alopecia areata. Material: CD8+ T cells sorted from blood, obtained at week 4, from a patient treated with tofacitinib. The chain combines TRBV19 with TRBJ1-1; D is unclear. CDR3 DNA: TGTGCCAGTAGTATAGATATGGAGACTGAAGCTTTCTTT. It codes for CASSIDMETEAFF.